The 28 T cell receptor beta chains listed next were all sequenced from one sample in a study of blood T cells in healthy people across ages (dated by TCRdb to between 2014 and 2017). Receptor libraries were prepared by 5' RACE. Sequencer: Illumina HiSeq 2500. A second PCR of about 6 to 12 cycles was run with a J-beta primer mix and a sample-barcoded 5' primer. TCRdb ran its own pipeline on the public reads, namely fastp trimming at Q25 and MiXCR clone calling, and kept in-frame beta chains. One record per CDR3 amino acid sequence lists the most common genes and DNA. The sample contains over 600,000 distinct CDR3 sequences, 46% of them found a single time. Around 18% of the sample is in the top ten clones. The specimen was blood. These receptors all stem from a man older than 75 in good health.

The chain employs TRBV11-1 and TRBJ2-6; D possibly corresponds to TRBD2 (6 bases). Trimming took off 3 bases at V and 0 bases at J, with 9 bases between the two ends. This CDR3 has 16 residues. CDR1 and CDR2 (germline): SGHAT, FQDESV (reference sequence). The CDR3, as DNA: TGTGCCAGCAGCTTCCCGCGGGGCTCTGGGGCCAACGTCCTGACTTTC. Protein: CASSFPRGSGANVLTF.

In this sample, this clonotype turned up many times. The rearrangement joins TRBV29-1 to TRBJ1-5; a possible D gene is TRBD1 (5 bases). Germline lookup yields CDR1 SQVTM and CDR2 ANQGSEA. The V end lost 3 bases, the J end lost 3 bases, and 9 bases lay between the germline ends. The CDR3 loop spans 13 amino acids. Here the CDR3 reads CSVEVGDNQPQHF. In DNA form, the CDR3 reads TGCAGCGTTGAGGTAGGGGACAATCAGCCCCAGCATTTT. Looking up the rest from reference TRBV29-1 and TRBJ1-5 gives the full variable domain: SAVISQKPSRDICQRGTSLTIQCQVDSQVTMMFWYRQQPGQSLTLIATANQGSEATYESGFVIDKFPISRPNLTFSTLTVSNMSPEDSSIYLCSVEVGDNQPQHFGDGTRLSIL.

CDR3: CSARDWATGGAGGNQPQHF. The CDR3 DNA reads TGCAGTGCTAGAGATTGGGCGACAGGGGGCGCGGGGGGCAATCAGCCCCAGCATTTT. This chain connects TRBV20-1 to TRBJ1-5; 10 nucleotides align to TRBD1. The J segment lost 2 bases and the V segment lost 0 bases, leaving 13 bases of the junction unmatched. The CDR3 totals 19 residues. Germline CDR1 reads DFQATT; CDR2 reads SNEGSKA (reference sequence).

The CDR3 spells CASSQELRSLTDTQYF. CDR3 nucleotides: TGTGCCAGCAGCCAAGAGTTGAGGAGCCTCACAGATACGCAGTATTTT. The V and J genes are TRBV4-2 and TRBJ2-3, with D uncertain. V lost 0 bases and J 2 bases, leaving 12 bases between the germline ends. The CDR3 totals 16 residues. Germline CDR1 LGHNA, CDR2 YNFKEQ.

This chain connects TRBV28 to TRBJ2-6; D perhaps matches TRBD1 (5 bases). Trimming removed 8 bases from V and 0 bases from J, with 11 bases in between. Germline loops: CDR1 MDHEN, CDR2 SYDVKM. The CDR3 is 15 amino acids. The CDR3 nucleotides read TGTGCCAGCGCACGAAGGGGCTCTGGGGCCAACGTCCTGACTTTC. The encoded protein is CASARRGSGANVLTF.

The V gene is TRBV7-3, the J gene TRBJ2-5; TRBD2 matches at 7 bases. Germline V CDR1 and CDR2: SGHTA, FQGTGA. The CDR3 covers 15 residues. With 2 bases clipped from V and 4 bases from J, the junction kept 7 bases outside the gene matches. CDR3 bases: TGTGCCAGCAGCTTATGGGGGGGAGTCGGAGAGACCCAGTACTTC. Its translation is CASSLWGGVGETQYF.

V is TRBV19 and J is TRBJ2-1; tentatively, D is TRBD2 (5 bases). The CDR3 extends over 14 amino acids. Germline V gene lookup returns CDR1 LNHDA and CDR2 SQIVND (reference sequence). The ends were cut back, 2 bases at V and 5 bases at J, with 10 bases in the middle. The CDR3 reads CASSIWGANNEQFF. CDR3 sequence (DNA): TGTGCCAGTAGTATATGGGGAGCTAACAATGAGCAGTTCTTC.

In its sample, this clonotype was seen a few times. Compared with germline, one end of the junction differs, possibly owing to a read error. The chain is built from TRBV29-1 and TRBJ2-4; 8 bases agree with TRBD2. Germline CDR1 SQVTM, CDR2 ANQGSEA. The CDR3 spans 15 residues. CDR3: CSVEVVAGPRGEQYF. The DNA for the CDR3 is TGCAGCGTGGAAGTAGTAGCGGGACCCCGTGGGGAGCAGTACTTC.

This clonotype was picked up a small number of times. V is TRBV15 and J is TRBJ1-5; 8 bases fit TRBD1. Trimming removed 5 bases from V and 4 bases from J; junction bases left unmatched: 10. This CDR3 has 16 amino acids. Germline CDR1 and CDR2: LNHNV and YYDKDF (reference sequence). CDR3 sequence reads: CATSPGQGDYNQPQHF. The CDR3 region has the DNA TGTGCCACCAGCCCCGGACAGGGTGATTATAATCAGCCCCAGCATTTT.

Remarks on this clonotype: The junction departs from the called germline gene at one end, perhaps through a read error. The rearrangement uses TRBV28 and TRBJ1-1; 9 bases match TRBD1. Germline V gives CDR1 MDHEN, CDR2 SYDVKM. The CDR3 consists of 16 residues. CDR3 DNA: TGTGCCGGCAGTTTAGGGACAGGGCGAGGGGGGTCTGAAGCTTTCTTT. Residues: CAGSLGTGRGGSEAFF.

The rearrangement joins TRBV6-2 or TRBV6-3 to TRBJ2-1, with D possibly being TRBD2 (7 bases). CDR1 and CDR2 (germline): MNHEY, SVGEGT. CDR3 length: 15 amino acids. Between the trimmed V and J ends, which lost 6 bases and 7 bases, there was a span of 19 bases. CDR3 nucleotide sequence: TGTGCCAGCAGGTTATGGGGGGGCAGTGGGAATGAGCAGTTCTTC. It yields the protein CASRLWGGSGNEQFF.

J is TRBJ2-2 and V is TRBV20-1, with TRBD2 as a possible D gene (5 bases). The germline gives CDR1 DFQATT, CDR2 SNEGSKA (reference sequence). The CDR3 totals 16 residues. V was cut by 0 bases and J by 4 bases, with 15 bases left in between. The CDR3 region is CSARDLTRVGTGELFF. CDR3 sequence (DNA): TGCAGTGCTAGAGACCTAACTAGGGTCGGCACCGGGGAGCTGTTTTTT.

This clonotype has a handful of counts. V is TRBV14 and J is TRBJ1-2; TRBD1 matches 12 bases. The ends lost 2 bases at V and 0 bases at J; junction bases unmatched: 10. CDR3 length equals 19 residues. Germline lookup yields CDR1 SGHDN and CDR2 FVKESK. CDR3 residues: CASSQRTRDRGLSNYGYTF. The DNA of the CDR3 is TGTGCCAGCAGCCAACGCACCCGGGACAGGGGGCTTTCTAACTATGGCTACACCTTC.

The chain employs TRBV7-2 and TRBJ2-1, with D perhaps matching TRBD2 (5 bases). The germline CDR1 and CDR2 sequences are SGHTA and FQGNSA. V lost 2 bases to trimming and J lost 5 bases, with 13 bases between them. The CDR3 has 15 residues. CDR3 sequence reads: CASSLQSGGNNEQFF. The CDR3 region has the DNA TGTGCCAGCAGCTTACAAAGCGGAGGAAACAATGAGCAGTTCTTC.

Ten or more counts support this clonotype. V is TRBV14 and J is TRBJ2-1, with D tentatively TRBD1 or TRBD2 (5 bases each). The germline V gene has CDR1 SGHDN and CDR2 FVKESK. V was pared by 4 bases and J by 9 bases, with 16 bases between. The CDR3 sequence is 14 residues long. CDR3 residues: CASSPVTVGGEQFF. CDR3 DNA sequence: TGTGCCAGCAGCCCAGTAACAGTTGGGGGTGAGCAGTTCTTC.

This chain joins TRBV15 and TRBJ1-2; TRBD1 might be the D (5 bases). This CDR3 has 15 amino acids. Germline CDR1 is LNHNV and CDR2 is YYDKDF (reference sequence). V was pared by 0 bases and J by 7 bases, with 15 bases between. For the CDR3, the DNA is TGTGCCACCAGCAGAGATCGGCAGGCCGGGGGTGGCTACACCTTC. This encodes CATSRDRQAGGGYTF.

This clonotype was seen a handful of times. V usage is TRBV29-1 and J usage is TRBJ2-7, with 10 bases that match TRBD2. There are 13 residues in the CDR3. Trimming took 5 bases from V and 2 from J; bases not matched to a gene: 3. In germline, CDR1 is SQVTM, CDR2 ANQGSEA. In DNA, the CDR3 is TGCAGCGTTACTAGCGGGGAAACCTACGAGCAGTACTTC. Translated, it gives CSVTSGETYEQYF.

This clonotype showed up many times. The J gene is TRBJ2-1, the V gene TRBV12-3 or TRBV12-4; 8 bases align to TRBD2. V was clipped by 6 bases and J by 0 bases; unmatched bases: 4. CDR3 length equals 15 residues. Here the CDR3 reads CASRPTSGSYNEQFF. The CDR3 DNA is TGTGCCAGCAGGCCTACTAGCGGCTCCTACAATGAGCAGTTCTTC.

The chain combines TRBV4-2 with TRBJ2-7; maybe TRBD2 (6 bases). Trimming removed 3 bases from V and 6 bases from J, with 18 bases in between. The germline V gene encodes CDR1 LGHNA and CDR2 YNFKEQ. The CDR3 consists of 15 residues. The CDR3 DNA sequence: TGTGCCAGCAGCCAGCCGCTTGGCAGGGAGGTCGAGCAGTACTTC. This gives the protein CASSQPLGREVEQYF.

V is TRBV5-5 and J is TRBJ1-1; TRBD1 might be the D (5 bases). Trimming took off 4 bases at V and 5 bases at J, with 18 bases between the two ends. Per germline, CDR1 SGHKS and CDR2 YYEKEE (reference sequence). The CDR3 is made up of 15 amino acids. The CDR3 loop is CASSQLELRGTEAFF. CDR3 in DNA: TGTGCCAGCAGCCAACTCGAACTCCGGGGGACTGAAGCTTTCTTT. Full variable domain (outside the CDR3, taken from reference TRBV5-5 and TRBJ1-1): DAGVTQSPTHLIKTRGQQVTLRCSPISGHKSVSWYQQVLGQGPQFIFQYYEKEERGRGNFPDRFSARQFPNYSSELNVNALLLGDSALYLCASSQLELRGTEAFFGQGTRLTVV.

The CDR3 reads CASSFDEKLFF. DNA of the CDR3: TGTGCCAGCAGTTTCGATGAAAAACTGTTTTTT. The chain joins TRBV6-6 to TRBJ1-4; D is ambiguous. Germline CDR1 and CDR2: MNHNY and SVGAGI (reference sequence). The CDR3 length is 11 residues. Trimming pared 4 bases from V and 6 bases from J, leaving 3 bases between.

The rearrangement uses TRBV7-2 and TRBJ2-1; 8 nucleotides line up with TRBD2. The better agreement between TRBJ2-7 and the DNA end casts doubt on the J call. Germline V gives CDR1 SGHTA, CDR2 FQGNSA. CDR3 length: 16 amino acids. CDR3 sequence: CASSKPTSESYNEQYF. The CDR3, as DNA: TGTGCCAGCAGCAAACCGACTAGCGAATCCTACAATGAGCAGTACTTC.

This chain joins TRBV5-1 and TRBJ2-1, with 9 bases that match TRBD2. Germline lookup yields CDR1 SGHRS and CDR2 YFSETQ. J was trimmed by 10 bases and V by 0 bases; bases with no gene match: 8. The CDR3 contains 15 residues. Here the CDR3 reads CASSLGLAGRREQFF. CDR3 DNA: TGCGCCAGCAGCTTGGGGCTAGCGGGGAGGAGAGAGCAGTTCTTC.

V is TRBV29-1 and J is TRBJ1-6; D unclear. V gave up 7 bases and J gave up 7 bases, with 11 bases separating them. Germline values: CDR1 SQVTM, CDR2 ANQGSEA. This CDR3 has 12 residues. The CDR3 protein is CSAATANSPLHF. The CDR3 DNA reads TGCAGCGCGGCAACGGCAAATTCACCCCTCCACTTT. Drawing the rest from reference TRBV29-1 and TRBJ1-6, the complete variable domain is SAVISQKPSRDICQRGTSLTIQCQVDSQVTMMFWYRQQPGQSLTLIATANQGSEATYESGFVIDKFPISRPNLTFSTLTVSNMSPEDSSIYLCSAATANSPLHFGNGTRLTVT.

This clonotype was counted between two and nine times. This chain uses TRBV27 with TRBJ2-1, with TRBD2 as a possible D gene (5 bases). The ends were cut back, 5 bases at V and 0 bases at J, with 11 bases in the middle. The V gene's germline CDR1 is MNHEY and CDR2 SMNVEV (reference sequence). CDR3 length: 15 amino acids. The CDR3: CASSMRDSSYNEQFF. The CDR3 nucleotides are TGTGCCAGCAGTATGAGGGATAGCTCCTACAATGAGCAGTTCTTC.

This clonotype was counted at least ten times. The V call is TRBV29-1, the J call TRBJ2-7; D is ambiguous. Trimming removed 5 bases at V and 2 bases at J, with 7 bases between. Per the germline V gene, CDR1 is SQVTM and CDR2 is ANQGSEA. The CDR3 has 11 amino acids. CDR3 coding DNA: TGCAGCGTTCAGACACCCTACGAGCAGTACTTC. Translating it yields CSVQTPYEQYF.

V usage is TRBV20-1 and J usage is TRBJ2-1; 12 bases agree with TRBD2. The V and J ends lost 5 bases and 2 bases, in that order; junction bases with no gene match: 10. The CDR3 sequence is 17 residues long. CDR1 and CDR2 from the germline V gene are DFQATT and SNEGSKA (reference sequence). In DNA, the CDR3 is TGCAGTGCTCCGCAAGGCGCTAGCGGGAGGGCCTACAATGAGCAGTTCTTC. Translating gives CSAPQGASGRAYNEQFF.

Many counts were recorded for this clonotype. This could be a read error, since a much larger clone is one nucleotide away. The chain uses TRBV20-1 and TRBJ2-5; weak D call: TRBD1 (6 bases). V dropped 5 bases and J dropped 11 bases, with 21 bases sitting between them. CDR1 is DFQATT and CDR2 is SNEGSKA in the germline V gene (reference sequence). This CDR3 region has 13 residues. The CDR3 region has the DNA TGCAGTGCTGGAAACCGGGACACGAATGAGCAGTACTTC. Its translation: CSAGNRDTNEQYF.